The sample holds a few counts of the clone carrying this TCR beta chain. Its cognate antigen is unknown. These data originate in a study of T cell repertoires in cytomegalovirus infection. At the level of the study: Public signatures in TCR beta pointed to CMV infection and matching HLA type. Overall study findings and caveats: CMV-specific TCR beta clonotypes restricted by HLA-C were the ones dominating the ex vivo response.

The CDR3 totals 15 residues. Germline V gene lookup returns CDR1 MNHEY and CDR2 SVGEGT. V lost 1 base to trimming and J lost 5 bases, with 11 bases between them. TCRdb redid the calling of the reads with MiXCR, one entry per CDR3 protein. The table has roughly 120,000 distinct CDR3 sequences, over 30% seen once. The source is a human donor in good health (CMV status not recorded). Some clones in this sample may be carry-over from other donors' samples. The chain couples TRBV6-2 or TRBV6-3 to TRBJ2-2; D not resolved. The sample was CD8+ T cells from cultured PBMCs, taken from culture after CMV antigen stimulation. The CDR3, as DNA: TGTGCCAGCAGTTACTTGGTGCGGCGAACCGGGGAGCTGTTTTTT. Protein product: CASSYLVRRTGELFF.